This TCR beta chain was identified during a study of blood T cell repertoires in COVID-19. Study-wide context: From the United States, Italy and Spain came samples of acute and convalescent COVID-19. PBMCs, B-cell-depleted T cells, or T cells were the source of the cDNA or gDNA that made up the material.

To note about this clone: One junction end does not reproduce the germline sequence, and a read error may be involved.

Per the original methods: Counts of nucleated cells, estimated from reference gene primer amplification, were obtained. Produced via immunoSEQ multiplex PCR; TCRdb's table is partial and in-frame only. Clonal size and the V and J genes are those of that table, whereas D and trimming came from the DNA. The sample lists 10,000 to 15,000 clones; around 80% were seen once. The receptor's source is an elderly man with acute or convalescent COVID-19. Sequencing was done on a sample of peripheral blood.

The CDR3 here is CCVDFGDRGYEQYF. CDR3 nucleotide sequence: TGCTGCGTTGATTTCGGGGACAGGGGGTACGAGCAGTACTTC. This sequence joins TRBV29-1 and TRBJ2-7; 11 bases map to TRBD1. Germline V gene sequence: CDR1 SQVTM, CDR2 ANQGSEA. The CDR3 spans 14 residues.